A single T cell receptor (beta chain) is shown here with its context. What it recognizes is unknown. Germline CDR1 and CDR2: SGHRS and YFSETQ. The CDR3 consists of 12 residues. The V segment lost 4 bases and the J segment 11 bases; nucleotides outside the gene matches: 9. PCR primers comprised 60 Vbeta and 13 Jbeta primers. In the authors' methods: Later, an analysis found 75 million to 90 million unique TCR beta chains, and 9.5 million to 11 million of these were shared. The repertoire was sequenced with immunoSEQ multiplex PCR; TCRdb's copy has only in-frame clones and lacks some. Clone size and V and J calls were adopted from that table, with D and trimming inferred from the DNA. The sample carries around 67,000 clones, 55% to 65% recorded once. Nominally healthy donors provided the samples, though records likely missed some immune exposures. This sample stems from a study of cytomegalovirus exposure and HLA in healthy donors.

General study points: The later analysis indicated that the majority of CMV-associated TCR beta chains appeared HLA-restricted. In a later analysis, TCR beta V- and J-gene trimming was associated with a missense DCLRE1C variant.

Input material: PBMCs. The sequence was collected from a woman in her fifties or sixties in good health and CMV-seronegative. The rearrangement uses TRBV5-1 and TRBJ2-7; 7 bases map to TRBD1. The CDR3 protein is CASSLDRAHKYF. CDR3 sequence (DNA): TGCGCCAGCAGCCTCGACAGGGCCCACAAGTACTTC.